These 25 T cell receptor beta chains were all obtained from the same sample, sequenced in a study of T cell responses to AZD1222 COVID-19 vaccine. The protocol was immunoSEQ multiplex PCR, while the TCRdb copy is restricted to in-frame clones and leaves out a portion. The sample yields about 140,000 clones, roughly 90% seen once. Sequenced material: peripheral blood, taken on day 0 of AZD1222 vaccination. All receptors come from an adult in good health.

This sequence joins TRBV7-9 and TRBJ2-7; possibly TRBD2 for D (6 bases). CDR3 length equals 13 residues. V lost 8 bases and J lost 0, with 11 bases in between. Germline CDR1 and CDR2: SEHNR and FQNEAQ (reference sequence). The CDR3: CASCRGNSYEQYF. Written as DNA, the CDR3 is TGTGCCAGCTGTCGCGGGAACTCCTACGAGCAGTACTTC.

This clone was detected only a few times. The CDR3 region is CASSQFTEAFF. In DNA, the CDR3 is TGTGCCAGCAGCCAATTCACTGAAGCTTTCTTT. The J gene is TRBJ1-1, the V gene TRBV14; D is unclear. Germline CDR1 reads SGHDN; CDR2 reads FVKESK. The germline V and J ends were trimmed by 2 bases and 4 bases, with 2 bases remaining between them. The CDR3 length is 11 residues.

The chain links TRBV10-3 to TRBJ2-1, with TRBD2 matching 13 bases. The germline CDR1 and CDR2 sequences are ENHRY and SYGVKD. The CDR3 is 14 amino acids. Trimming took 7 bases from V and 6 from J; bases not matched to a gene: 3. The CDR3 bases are TGTGCCATCAAGGGGACTAGCGGGGTCAATGAGCAGTTCTTC. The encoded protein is CAIKGTSGVNEQFF.

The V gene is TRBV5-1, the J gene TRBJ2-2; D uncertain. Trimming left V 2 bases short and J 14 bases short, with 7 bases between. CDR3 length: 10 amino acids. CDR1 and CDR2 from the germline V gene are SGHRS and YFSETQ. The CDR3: CASSLSGLFF. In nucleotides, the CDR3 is TGCGCCAGCAGCTTATCTGGACTGTTTTTT.

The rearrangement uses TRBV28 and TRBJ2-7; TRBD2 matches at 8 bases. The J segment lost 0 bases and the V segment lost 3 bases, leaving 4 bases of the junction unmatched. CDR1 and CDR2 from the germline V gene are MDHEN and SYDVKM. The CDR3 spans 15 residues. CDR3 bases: TGTGCCAGCAGTTTCCAGCGGGGGAGCTCCTACGAGCAGTACTTC. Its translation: CASSFQRGSSYEQYF. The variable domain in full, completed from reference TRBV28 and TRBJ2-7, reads DVKVTQSSRYLVKRTGEKVFLECVQDMDHENMFWYRQDPGLGLRLIYFSYDVKMKEKGDIPEGYSVSREKKERFSLILESASTNQTSMYLCASSFQRGSSYEQYFGPGTRLTVT.

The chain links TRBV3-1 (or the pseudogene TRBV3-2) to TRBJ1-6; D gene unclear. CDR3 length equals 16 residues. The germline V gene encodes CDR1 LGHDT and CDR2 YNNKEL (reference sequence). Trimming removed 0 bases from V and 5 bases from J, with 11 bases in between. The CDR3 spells CASSQDKGDNNSPLHF. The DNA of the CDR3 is TGTGCCAGCAGCCAAGATAAGGGCGACAATAATTCACCCCTCCACTTT.

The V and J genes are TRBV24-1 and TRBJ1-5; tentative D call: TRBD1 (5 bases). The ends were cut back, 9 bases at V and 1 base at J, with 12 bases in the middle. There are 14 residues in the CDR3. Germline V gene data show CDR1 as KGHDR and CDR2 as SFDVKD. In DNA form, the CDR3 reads TGTGCCACCTCCAGCCGACAGAGCAATCAGCCCCAGCATTTT. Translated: CATSSRQSNQPQHF.

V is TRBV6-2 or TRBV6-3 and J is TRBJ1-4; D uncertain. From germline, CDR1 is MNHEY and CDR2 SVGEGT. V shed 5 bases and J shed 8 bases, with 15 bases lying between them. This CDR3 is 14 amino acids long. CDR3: CASSAHGGSEKLFF. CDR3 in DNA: TGTGCCAGCAGTGCACATGGAGGTTCCGAAAAACTGTTTTTT.

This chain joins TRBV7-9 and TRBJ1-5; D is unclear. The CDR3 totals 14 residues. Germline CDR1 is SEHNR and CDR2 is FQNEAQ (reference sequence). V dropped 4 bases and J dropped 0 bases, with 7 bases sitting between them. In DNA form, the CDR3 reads TGTGCCAGCAGCTCGAGGACTAGCAATCAGCCCCAGCATTTT. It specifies CASSSRTSNQPQHF.

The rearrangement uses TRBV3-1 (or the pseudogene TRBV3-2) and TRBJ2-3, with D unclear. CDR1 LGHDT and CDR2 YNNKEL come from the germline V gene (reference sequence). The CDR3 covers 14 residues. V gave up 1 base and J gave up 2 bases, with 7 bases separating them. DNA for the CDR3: TGTGCCAGCAGCCAAGGTGACCACACAGATACGCAGTATTTT. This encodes CASSQGDHTDTQYF.

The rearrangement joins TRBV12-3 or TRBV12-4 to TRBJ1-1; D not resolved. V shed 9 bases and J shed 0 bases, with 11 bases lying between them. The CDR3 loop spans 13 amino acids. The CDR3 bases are TGTGCCAGTTTAGATTCGATGAACACTGAAGCTTTCTTT. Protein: CASLDSMNTEAFF.

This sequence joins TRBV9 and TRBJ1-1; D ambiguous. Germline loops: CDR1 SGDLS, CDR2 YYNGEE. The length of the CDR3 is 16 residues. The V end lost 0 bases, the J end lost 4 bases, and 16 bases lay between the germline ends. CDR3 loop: CASSVVPGSWSTEAFF. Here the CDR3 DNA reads TGTGCCAGCAGCGTAGTCCCCGGGAGTTGGAGCACTGAAGCTTTCTTT.

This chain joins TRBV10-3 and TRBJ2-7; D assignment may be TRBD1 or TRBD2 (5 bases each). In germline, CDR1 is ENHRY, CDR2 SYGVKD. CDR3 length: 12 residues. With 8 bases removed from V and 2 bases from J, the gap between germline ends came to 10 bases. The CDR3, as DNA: TGTGCCATCTCAAGGGACCCCTACGAGCAGTACTTC. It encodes CAISRDPYEQYF.

CDR3 sequence reads: CSASVQSSGTGGQPQHF. CDR3 coding DNA: TGCAGTGCTAGTGTACAAAGTTCCGGGACAGGGGGTCAGCCCCAGCATTTT. J is TRBJ1-5 and V is TRBV20-1; TRBD1 agrees at 11 bases. Germline trimming cut 3 bases from V and 6 bases from J; bases unmatched to any gene: 13. Germline lookup yields CDR1 DFQATT and CDR2 SNEGSKA (reference sequence). The CDR3 is made up of 17 amino acids.

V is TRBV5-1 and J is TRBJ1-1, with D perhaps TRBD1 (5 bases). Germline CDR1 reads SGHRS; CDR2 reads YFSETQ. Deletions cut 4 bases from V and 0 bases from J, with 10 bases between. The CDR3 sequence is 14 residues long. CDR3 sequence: CASSVGTVNTEAFF. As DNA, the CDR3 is TGCGCCAGCAGCGTAGGGACGGTGAACACTGAAGCTTTCTTT.

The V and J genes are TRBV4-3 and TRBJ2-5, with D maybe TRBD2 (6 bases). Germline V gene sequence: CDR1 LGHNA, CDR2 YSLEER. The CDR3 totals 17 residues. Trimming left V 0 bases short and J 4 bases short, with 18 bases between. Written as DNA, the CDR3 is TGCGCCAGCAGCCAAGATATCGTAGGGACCGGGGGAGAGACCCAGTACTTC. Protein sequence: CASSQDIVGTGGETQYF.

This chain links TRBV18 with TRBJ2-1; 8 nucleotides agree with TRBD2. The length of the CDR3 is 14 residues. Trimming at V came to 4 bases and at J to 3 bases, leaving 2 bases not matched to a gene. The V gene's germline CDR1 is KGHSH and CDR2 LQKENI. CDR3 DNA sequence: TGTGCCAGCTCACTACTAGCGGACTACAATGAGCAGTTCTTC. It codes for CASSLLADYNEQFF.

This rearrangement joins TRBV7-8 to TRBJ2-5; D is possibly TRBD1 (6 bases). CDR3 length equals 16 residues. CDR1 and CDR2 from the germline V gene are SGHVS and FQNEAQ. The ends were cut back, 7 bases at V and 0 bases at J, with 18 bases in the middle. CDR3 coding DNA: TGTGCCAGCAATCCCGACAGGCGATCTTACCAAGAGACCCAGTACTTC. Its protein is CASNPDRRSYQETQYF.

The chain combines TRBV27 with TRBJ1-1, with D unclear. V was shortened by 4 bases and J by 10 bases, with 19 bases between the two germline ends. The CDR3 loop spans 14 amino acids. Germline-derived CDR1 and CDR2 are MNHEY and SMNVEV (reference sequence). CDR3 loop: CASSSLLSSSLAFF. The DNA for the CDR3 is TGTGCCAGCAGTTCCCTCCTTAGTTCCTCGCTAGCTTTCTTT.

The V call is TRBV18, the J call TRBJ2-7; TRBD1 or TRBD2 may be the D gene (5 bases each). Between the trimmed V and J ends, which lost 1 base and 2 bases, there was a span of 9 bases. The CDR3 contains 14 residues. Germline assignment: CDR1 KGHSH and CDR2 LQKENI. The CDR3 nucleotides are TGTGCCAGCTCACCACGGGGACCAACCTACGAGCAGTACTTC. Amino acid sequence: CASSPRGPTYEQYF.

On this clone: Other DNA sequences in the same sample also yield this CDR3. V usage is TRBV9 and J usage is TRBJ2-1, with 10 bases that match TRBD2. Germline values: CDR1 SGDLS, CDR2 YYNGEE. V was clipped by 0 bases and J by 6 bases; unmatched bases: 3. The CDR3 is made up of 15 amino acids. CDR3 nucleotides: TGTGCCAGCAGCGTAGGGCTAGCGGGAGTCAATGAGCAGTTCTTC. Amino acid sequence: CASSVGLAGVNEQFF.

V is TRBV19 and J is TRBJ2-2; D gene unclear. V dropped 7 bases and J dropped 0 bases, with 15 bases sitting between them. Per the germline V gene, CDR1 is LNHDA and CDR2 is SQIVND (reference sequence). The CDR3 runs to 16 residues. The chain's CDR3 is CASKVGPATNTGELFF. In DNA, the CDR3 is TGTGCCAGTAAAGTTGGCCCAGCGACGAACACCGGGGAGCTGTTTTTT.

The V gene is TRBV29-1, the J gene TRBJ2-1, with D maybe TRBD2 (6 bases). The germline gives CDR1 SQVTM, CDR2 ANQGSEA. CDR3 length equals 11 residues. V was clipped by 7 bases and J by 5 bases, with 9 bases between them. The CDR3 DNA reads TGCAGCGGGGGACTCGACAATGAGCAGTTCTTC. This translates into CSGGLDNEQFF.

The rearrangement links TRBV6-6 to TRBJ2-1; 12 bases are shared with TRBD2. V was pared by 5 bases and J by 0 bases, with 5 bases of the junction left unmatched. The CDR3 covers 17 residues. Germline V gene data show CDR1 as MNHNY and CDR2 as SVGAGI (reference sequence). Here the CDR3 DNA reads TGTGCCAGCAGTCCACTAGCGGGAGGTATCTCCTACAATGAGCAGTTCTTC. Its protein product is CASSPLAGGISYNEQFF.

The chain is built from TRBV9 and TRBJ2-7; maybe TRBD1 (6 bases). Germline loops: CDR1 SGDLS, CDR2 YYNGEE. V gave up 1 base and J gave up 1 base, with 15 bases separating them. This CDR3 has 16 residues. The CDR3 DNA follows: TGTGCCAGCAGCGTAAAGGAAACAGGGCTTTCCTACGAGCAGTACTTC. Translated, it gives CASSVKETGLSYEQYF.